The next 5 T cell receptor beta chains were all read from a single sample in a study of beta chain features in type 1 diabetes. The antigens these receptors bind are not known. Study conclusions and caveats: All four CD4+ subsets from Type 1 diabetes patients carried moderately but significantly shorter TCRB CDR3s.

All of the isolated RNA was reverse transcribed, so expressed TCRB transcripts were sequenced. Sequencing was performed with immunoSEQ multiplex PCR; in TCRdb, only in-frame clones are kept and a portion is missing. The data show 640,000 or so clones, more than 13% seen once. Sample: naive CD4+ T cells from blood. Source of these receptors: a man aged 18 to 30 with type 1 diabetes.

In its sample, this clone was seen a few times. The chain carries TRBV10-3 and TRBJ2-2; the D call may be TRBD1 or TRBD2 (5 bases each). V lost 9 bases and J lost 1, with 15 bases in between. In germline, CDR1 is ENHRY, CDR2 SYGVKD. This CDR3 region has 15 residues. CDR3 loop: CAMAPGAENTGELFF. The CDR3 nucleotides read TGTGCCATGGCCCCCGGGGCCGAGAACACCGGGGAGCTGTTTTTT.

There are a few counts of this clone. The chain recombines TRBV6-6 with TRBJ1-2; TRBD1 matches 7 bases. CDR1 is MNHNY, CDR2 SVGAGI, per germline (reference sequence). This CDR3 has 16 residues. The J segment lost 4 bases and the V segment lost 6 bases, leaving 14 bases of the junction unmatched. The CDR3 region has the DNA TGTGCCAGCAGCACAACTATCCCGGGACAGAGCTATGGCTACACCTTC. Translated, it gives CASSTTIPGQSYGYTF.

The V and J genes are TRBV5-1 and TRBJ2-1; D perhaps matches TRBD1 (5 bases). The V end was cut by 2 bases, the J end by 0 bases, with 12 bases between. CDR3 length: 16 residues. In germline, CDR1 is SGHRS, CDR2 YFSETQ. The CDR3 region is CASSLQVFASYNEQFF. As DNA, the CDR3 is TGCGCCAGCAGCTTACAGGTGTTTGCCTCCTACAATGAGCAGTTCTTC.

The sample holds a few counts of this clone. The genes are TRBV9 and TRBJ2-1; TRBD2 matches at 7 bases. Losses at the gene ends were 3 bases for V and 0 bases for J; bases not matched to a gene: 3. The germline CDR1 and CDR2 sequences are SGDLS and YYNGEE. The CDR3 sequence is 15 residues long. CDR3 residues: CASSESSGSYNEQFF. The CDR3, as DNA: TGTGCCAGCAGCGAATCTAGCGGCTCCTACAATGAGCAGTTCTTC. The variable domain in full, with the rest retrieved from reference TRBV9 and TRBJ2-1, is DSGVTQTPKHLITATGQRVTLRCSPRSGDLSVYWYQQSLDQGLQFLIQYYNGEERAKGNILERFSAQQFPDLHSELNLSSLELGDSALYFCASSESSGSYNEQFFGPGTRLTVL.

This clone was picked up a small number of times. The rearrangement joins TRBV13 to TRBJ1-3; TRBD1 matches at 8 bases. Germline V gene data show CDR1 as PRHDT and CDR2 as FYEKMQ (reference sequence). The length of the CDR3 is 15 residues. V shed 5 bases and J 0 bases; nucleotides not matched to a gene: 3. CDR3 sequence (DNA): TGTGCCAGCAGCCTAACAGGGGGCTCTGGAAACACCATATATTTT. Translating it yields CASSLTGGSGNTIYF.